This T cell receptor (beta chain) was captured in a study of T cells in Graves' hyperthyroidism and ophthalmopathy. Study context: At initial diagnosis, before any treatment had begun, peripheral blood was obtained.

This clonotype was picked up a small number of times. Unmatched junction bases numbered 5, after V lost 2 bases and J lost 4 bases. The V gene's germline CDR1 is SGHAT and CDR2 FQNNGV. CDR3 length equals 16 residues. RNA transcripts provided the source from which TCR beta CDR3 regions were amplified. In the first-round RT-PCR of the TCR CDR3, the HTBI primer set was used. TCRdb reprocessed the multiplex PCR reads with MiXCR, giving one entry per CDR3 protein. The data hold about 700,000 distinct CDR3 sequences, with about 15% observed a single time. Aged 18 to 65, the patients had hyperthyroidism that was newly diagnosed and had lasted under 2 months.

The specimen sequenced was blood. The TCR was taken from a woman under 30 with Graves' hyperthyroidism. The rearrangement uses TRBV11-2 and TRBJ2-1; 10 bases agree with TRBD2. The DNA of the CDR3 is TGTGCCAGCAGCTTACAAGGGACTAGCGCTTACAATGAGCAGTTCTTC. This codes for CASSLQGTSAYNEQFF. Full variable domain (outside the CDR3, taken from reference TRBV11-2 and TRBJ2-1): EAGVAQSPRYKIIEKRQSVAFWCNPISGHATLYWYQQILGQGPKLLIQFQNNGVVDDSQLPKDRFSAERLKGVDSTLKIQPAKLEDSAVYLCASSLQGTSAYNEQFFGPGTRLTVL.